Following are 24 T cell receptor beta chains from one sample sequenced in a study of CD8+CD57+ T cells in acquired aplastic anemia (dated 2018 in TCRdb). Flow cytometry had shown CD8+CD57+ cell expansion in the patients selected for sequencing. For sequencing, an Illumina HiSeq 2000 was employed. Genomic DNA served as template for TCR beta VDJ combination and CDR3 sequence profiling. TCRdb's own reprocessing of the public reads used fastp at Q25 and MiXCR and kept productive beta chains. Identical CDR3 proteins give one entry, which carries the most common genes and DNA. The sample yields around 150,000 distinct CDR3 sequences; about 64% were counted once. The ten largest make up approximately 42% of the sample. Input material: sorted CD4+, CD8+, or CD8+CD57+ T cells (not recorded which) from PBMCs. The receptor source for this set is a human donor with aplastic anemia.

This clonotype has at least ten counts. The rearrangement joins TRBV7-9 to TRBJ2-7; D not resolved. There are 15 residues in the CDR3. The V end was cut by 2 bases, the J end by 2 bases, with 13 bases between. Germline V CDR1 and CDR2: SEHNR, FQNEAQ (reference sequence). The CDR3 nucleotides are TGTGCCAGCAGCTTAAATGCGCCGAACCCCTACGAGCAGTACTTC. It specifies CASSLNAPNPYEQYF.

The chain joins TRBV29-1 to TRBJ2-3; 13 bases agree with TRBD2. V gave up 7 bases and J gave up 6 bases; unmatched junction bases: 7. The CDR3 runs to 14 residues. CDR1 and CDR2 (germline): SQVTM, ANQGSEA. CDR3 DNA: TGCAGCGAAGGGACTAGCGGGAAGATGGATACGCAGTATTTT. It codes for CSEGTSGKMDTQYF.

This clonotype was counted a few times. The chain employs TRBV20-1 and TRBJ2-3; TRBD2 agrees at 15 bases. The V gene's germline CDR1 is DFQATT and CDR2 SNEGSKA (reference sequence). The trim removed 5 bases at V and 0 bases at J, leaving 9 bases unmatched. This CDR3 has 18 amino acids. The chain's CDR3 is CSAGILGLAGGSTDTQYF. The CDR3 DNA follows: TGCAGTGCTGGAATTCTAGGACTAGCGGGGGGGAGCACAGATACGCAGTATTTT.

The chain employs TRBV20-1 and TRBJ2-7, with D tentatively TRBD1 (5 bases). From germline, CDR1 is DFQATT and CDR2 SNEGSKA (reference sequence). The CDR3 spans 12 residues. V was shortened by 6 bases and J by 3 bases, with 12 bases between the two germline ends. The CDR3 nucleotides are TGCAGTGCCCCAGGCAGGGACTACGAGCAGTACTTC. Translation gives CSAPGRDYEQYF.

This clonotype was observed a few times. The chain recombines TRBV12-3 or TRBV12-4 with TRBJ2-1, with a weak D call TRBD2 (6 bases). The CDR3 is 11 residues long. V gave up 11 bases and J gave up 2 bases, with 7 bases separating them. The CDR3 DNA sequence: TGTGCCTCGGGGGCCTACAATGAGCAGTTCTTC. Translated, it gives CASGAYNEQFF.

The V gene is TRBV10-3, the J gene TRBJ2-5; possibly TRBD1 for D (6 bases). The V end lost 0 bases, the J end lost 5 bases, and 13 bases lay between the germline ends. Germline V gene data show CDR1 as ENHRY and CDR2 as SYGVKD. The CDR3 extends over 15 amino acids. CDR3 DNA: TGTGCCATCAGTGAGTCTACAGGGAGTTGGGAGACCCAGTACTTC. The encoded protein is CAISESTGSWETQYF.

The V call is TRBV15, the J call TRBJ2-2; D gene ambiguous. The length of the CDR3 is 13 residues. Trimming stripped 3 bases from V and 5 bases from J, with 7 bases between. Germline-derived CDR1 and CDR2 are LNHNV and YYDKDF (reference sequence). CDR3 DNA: TGTGCCACCAGCAGTAATGGGACCGGGGAGCTGTTTTTT. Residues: CATSSNGTGELFF.

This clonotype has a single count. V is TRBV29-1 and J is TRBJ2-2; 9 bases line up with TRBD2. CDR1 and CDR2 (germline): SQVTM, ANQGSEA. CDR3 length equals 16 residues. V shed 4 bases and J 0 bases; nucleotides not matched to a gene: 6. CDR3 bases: TGCAGCGTTGCTATTAGCGGGAGTGCGAACACCGGGGAGCTGTTTTTT. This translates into CSVAISGSANTGELFF.

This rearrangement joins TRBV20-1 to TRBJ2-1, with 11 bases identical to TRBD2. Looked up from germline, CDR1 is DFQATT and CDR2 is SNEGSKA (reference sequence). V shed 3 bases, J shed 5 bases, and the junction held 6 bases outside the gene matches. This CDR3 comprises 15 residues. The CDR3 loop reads CSARLAGGPDNEQFF. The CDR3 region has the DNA TGCAGTGCTAGGTTAGCGGGGGGGCCGGACAATGAGCAGTTCTTC.

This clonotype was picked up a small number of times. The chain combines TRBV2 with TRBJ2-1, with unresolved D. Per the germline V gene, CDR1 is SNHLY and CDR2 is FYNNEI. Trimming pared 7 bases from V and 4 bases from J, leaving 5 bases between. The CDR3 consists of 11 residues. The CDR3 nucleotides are TGTGCCAGCATCTCGTACAATGAGCAGTTCTTC. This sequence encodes CASISYNEQFF.

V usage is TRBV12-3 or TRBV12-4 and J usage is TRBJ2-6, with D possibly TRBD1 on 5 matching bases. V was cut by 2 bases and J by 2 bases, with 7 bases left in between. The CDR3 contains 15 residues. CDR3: CASSLIGAGANVLTF. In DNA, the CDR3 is TGTGCCAGCAGTTTAATAGGGGCTGGGGCCAACGTCCTGACTTTC.

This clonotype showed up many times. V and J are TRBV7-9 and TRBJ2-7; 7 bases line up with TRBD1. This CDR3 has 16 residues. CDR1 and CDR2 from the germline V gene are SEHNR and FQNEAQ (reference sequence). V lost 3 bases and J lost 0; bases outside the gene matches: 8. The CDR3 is CASSFPDRASSYEQYF. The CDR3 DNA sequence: TGTGCCAGCAGCTTCCCCGACAGGGCGAGCTCCTACGAGCAGTACTTC.

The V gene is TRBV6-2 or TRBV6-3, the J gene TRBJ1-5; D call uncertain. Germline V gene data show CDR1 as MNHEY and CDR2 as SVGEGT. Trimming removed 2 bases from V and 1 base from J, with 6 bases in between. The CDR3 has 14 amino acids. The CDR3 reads CASSYRVSNQPQHF. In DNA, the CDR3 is TGTGCCAGCAGTTACAGGGTGAGCAATCAGCCCCAGCATTTT.

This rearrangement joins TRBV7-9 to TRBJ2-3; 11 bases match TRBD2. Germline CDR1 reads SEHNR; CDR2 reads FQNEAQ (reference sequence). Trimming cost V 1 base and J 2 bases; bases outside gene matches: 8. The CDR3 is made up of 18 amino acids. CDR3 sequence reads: CASSLVTSGGHFTDTQYF. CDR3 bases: TGTGCCAGCAGCTTAGTTACTAGCGGGGGCCACTTCACAGATACGCAGTATTTT.

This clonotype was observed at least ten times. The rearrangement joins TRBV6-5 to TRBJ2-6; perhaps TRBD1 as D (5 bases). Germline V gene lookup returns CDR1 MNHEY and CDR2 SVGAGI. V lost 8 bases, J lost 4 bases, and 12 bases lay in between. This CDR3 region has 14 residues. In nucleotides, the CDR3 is TGTGCCAGCGAGATCAGGGTCGGGGCCAACGTCCTGACTTTC. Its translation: CASEIRVGANVLTF.

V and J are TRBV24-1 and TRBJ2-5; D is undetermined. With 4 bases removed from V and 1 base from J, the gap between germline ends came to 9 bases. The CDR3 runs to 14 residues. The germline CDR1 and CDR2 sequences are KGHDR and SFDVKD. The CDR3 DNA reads TGTGCCACCAGTGAAACGATAACCCAAGAGACCCAGTACTTC. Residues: CATSETITQETQYF.

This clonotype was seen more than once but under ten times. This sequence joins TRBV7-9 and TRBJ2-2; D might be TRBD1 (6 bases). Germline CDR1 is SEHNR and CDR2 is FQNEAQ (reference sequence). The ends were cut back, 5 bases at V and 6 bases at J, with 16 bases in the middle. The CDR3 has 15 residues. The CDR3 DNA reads TGTGCCAGCAGCGTCCGGGACATAAGGGCCGGGGAGCTGTTTTTT. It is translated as CASSVRDIRAGELFF. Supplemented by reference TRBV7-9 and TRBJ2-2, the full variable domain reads DTGVSQNPRHKITKRGQNVTFRCDPISEHNRLYWYRQTLGQGPEFLTYFQNEAQLEKSRLLSDRFSAERPKGSFSTLEIQRTEQGDSAMYLCASSVRDIRAGELFFGEGSRLTVL.

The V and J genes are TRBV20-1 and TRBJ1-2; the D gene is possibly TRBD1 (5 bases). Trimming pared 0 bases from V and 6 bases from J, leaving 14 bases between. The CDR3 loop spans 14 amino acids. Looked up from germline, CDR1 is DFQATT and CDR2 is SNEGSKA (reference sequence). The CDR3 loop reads CSARDRGGENGYTF. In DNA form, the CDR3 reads TGCAGTGCTAGAGATAGGGGAGGGGAAAATGGCTACACCTTC.

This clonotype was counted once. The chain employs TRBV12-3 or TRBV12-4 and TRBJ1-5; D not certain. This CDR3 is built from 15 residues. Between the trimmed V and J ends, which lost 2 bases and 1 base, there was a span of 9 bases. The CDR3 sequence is CASSLLRMSNQPQHF. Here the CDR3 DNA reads TGTGCCAGCAGTTTACTGAGGATGAGCAATCAGCCCCAGCATTTT.

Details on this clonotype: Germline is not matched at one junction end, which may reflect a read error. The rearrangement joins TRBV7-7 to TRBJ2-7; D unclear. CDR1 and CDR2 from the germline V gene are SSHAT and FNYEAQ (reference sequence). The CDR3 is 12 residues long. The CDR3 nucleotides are TGTGCTAGCAGCTTAGAGTTCAACGAGCAGTACTTC. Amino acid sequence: CASSLEFNEQYF.

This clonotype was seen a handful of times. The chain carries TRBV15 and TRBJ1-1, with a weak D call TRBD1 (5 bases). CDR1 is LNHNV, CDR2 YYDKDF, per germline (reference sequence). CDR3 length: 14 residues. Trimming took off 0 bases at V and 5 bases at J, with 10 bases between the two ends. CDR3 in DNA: TGTGCCACCAGCAGAGATCGGGGGGATACTGAAGCTTTCTTT. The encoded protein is CATSRDRGDTEAFF.

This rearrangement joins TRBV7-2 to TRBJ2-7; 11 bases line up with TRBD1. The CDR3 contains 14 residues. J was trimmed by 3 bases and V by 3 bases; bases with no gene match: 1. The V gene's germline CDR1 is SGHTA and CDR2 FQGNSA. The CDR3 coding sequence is TGTGCCAGCAGCTTCGGGACAGGGGGCTACGAGCAGTACTTC. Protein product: CASSFGTGGYEQYF.

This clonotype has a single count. The CDR3 protein is CASSSARTGALNEKLFF. The CDR3 DNA follows: TGTGCCAGCAGCTCCGCCCGCACAGGGGCACTTAATGAAAAACTGTTTTTT. V usage is TRBV7-9 and J usage is TRBJ1-4; the match to TRBD1 covers 7 bases. This CDR3 has 17 residues. The germline V gene encodes CDR1 SEHNR and CDR2 FQNEAQ (reference sequence). V trimming: 4 bases; J trimming: 4 bases; junction bases outside the gene matches: 12.

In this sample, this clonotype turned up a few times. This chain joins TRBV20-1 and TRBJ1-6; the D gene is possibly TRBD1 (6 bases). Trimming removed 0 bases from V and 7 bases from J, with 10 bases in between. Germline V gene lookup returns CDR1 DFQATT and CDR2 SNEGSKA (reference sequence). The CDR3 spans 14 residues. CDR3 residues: CSARDRGRNSPLHF. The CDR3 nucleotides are TGCAGTGCTAGAGACAGGGGAAGAAATTCACCCCTCCACTTT.